This TCR beta chain was identified during a study of cytotoxic CD8 clonotypes in ibrutinib-treated CLL. Study context: Included were 11 relapsed/refractory and about 15 treatment-naive patients, of whom roughly 17 were IGHV unmutated. Response sampling came at median approximately twelve months of treatment, ranging 6 to 36 months.

A note on this clone: Its target is unknown.

Whole-study results and caveats: Patients showed higher baseline clonality than age-matched healthy donors, and it tracked circulating CD8+ T-cell counts.

A 1 in 200,000 to 1 in 1 million T cell depth was the sequencing target. TCRdb keeps only in-frame clones here, not all; method: immunoSEQ multiplex PCR. Among 160,000 or so clones listed, roughly 88% were seen once. Here the sequenced sample was PBMCs, taken at disease progression, from a patient treated with ibrutinib. The clonotype comes from a human donor with chronic lymphocytic leukemia.

Here the CDR3 DNA reads TGTGCCAGCAGTTCCCCCGATGGGGCCAACGTCCTGACTTTC. Encoded protein: CASSSPDGANVLTF. The chain has TRBV28 and TRBJ2-6; D is unresolved. Trimming left V 4 bases short and J 3 bases short, with 7 bases between. CDR1 and CDR2 from the germline V gene are MDHEN and SYDVKM. This CDR3 region has 14 residues.